This TCR beta chain came from a study of blood T cell dynamics during melanoma immunotherapy. For the study at large: Metastatic melanoma patients received first-line pembrolizumab or nivolumab plus ipilimumab.

Method: immunoSEQ multiplex PCR; TCRdb's copy keeps in-frame clones and lacks some. The top ten clones hold around 59% of a sample with some 4,200 clones, around 76% of them seen once. Time point described: week 3, after first cycle of checkpoint inhibitor. Patients with prior systemic cancer treatment, concomitant immunosuppressants, or other active malignancies were excluded. CDR1 MNHEY and CDR2 SVGAGI come from the germline V gene. Trimming stripped 0 bases from V and 7 bases from J, with 12 bases between. The CDR3 runs to 14 residues. The sample here was blood, taken from a patient treated with checkpoint blockade. The receptor was isolated from a human donor with melanoma. The chain couples TRBV6-5 to TRBJ1-2, with no clear D. CDR3 protein: CASSYSVPFGGYTF. Here the CDR3 DNA reads TGTGCCAGCAGTTACTCGGTACCCTTCGGTGGCTACACCTTC.